This entry concerns a single T cell receptor (beta chain). The authors amplified TCR beta CDR3 regions from RNA transcripts. Second-round multiplex PCR followed a first-round RT-PCR using HTBI primers. TCRdb recomputed calls from the multiplex PCR reads with MiXCR, one row per CDR3 protein. This sample carries more than 300,000 distinct CDR3 sequences, just over 15% of them seen once, and the ten largest clones take 5.5% to 7%. A diagnosis was made from clinical symptoms together with serum thyroxine, TRAb, thyroid ultrasound and orbital computed tomography. This sample was included in a study of Graves' ophthalmopathy and Graves' hyperthyroidism. The V gene's germline CDR1 is MNHEY and CDR2 SMNVEV (reference sequence). The CDR3 extends over 18 amino acids. Trimming removed 6 bases from V and 1 base from J; junction bases left unmatched: 15.

Sequencing was performed on peripheral blood. The chain has TRBV27 and TRBJ2-7, with 10 bases aligning to TRBD2. The TCR sequence derives from a woman in her late teens or twenties with stable Graves' hyperthyroidism. CDR3 region: CASRPSGRMIFWSYEQYF. DNA of the CDR3: TGTGCCAGCAGGCCTAGCGGGAGAATGATCTTTTGGTCCTACGAGCAGTACTTC.